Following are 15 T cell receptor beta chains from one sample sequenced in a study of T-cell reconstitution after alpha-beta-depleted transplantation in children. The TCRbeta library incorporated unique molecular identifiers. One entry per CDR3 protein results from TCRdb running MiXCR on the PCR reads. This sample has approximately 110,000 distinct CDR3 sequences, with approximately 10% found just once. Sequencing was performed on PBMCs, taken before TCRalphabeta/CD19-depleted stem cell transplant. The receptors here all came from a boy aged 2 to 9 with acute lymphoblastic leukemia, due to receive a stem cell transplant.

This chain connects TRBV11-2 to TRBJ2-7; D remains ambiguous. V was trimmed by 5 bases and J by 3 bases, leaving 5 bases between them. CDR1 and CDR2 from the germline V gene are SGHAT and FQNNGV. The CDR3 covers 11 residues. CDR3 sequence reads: CASSINYEQYF. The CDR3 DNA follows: TGTGCCAGCAGCATAAACTACGAGCAGTACTTC.

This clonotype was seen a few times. Written as DNA, the CDR3 is TGCGCCAGCAGCTTGGGGGCAGGGATGCCCTACGAGCAGTACTTC. It translates to CASSLGAGMPYEQYF. This chain joins TRBV5-1 and TRBJ2-7; possibly TRBD1 for D (5 bases). CDR3 size: 15 residues. The ends were cut back, 0 bases at V and 2 bases at J, with 12 bases in the middle. Germline CDR1 and CDR2: SGHRS and YFSETQ.

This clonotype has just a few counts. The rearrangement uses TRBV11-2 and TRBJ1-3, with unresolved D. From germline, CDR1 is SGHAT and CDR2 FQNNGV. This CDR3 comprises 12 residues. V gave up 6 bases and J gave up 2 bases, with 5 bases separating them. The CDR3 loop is CASRGPGNTIYF. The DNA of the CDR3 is TGTGCCAGCAGGGGTCCTGGAAACACCATATATTTT.

CDR3 amino acids: CASSRQGRDTGELFF. The CDR3, as DNA: TGCGCCAGCAGCCGACAGGGTAGGGACACCGGGGAGCTGTTTTTT. This chain joins TRBV5-1 and TRBJ2-2; 7 bases match TRBD1. Germline lookup yields CDR1 SGHRS and CDR2 YFSETQ. After removal of 4 bases from V and 3 bases from J, the junction contained 6 bases not matched to a gene. The CDR3 is made up of 15 amino acids.

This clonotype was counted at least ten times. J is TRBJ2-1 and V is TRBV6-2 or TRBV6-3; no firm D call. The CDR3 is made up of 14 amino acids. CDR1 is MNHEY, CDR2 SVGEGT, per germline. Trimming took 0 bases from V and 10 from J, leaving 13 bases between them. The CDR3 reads CASSYSSLSLEQFF. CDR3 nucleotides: TGTGCCAGCAGTTACTCTAGCCTCTCATTGGAGCAGTTCTTC.

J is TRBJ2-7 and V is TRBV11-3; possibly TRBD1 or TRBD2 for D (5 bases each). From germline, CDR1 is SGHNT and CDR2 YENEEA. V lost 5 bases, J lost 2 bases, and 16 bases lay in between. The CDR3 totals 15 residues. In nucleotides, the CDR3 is TGTGCCAGCAGCCCGGGGCAGGCGCCACCCTACGAGCAGTACTTC. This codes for CASSPGQAPPYEQYF. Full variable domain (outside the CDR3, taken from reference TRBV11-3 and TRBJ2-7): EAGVVQSPRYKIIEKKQPVAFWCNPISGHNTLYWYLQNLGQGPELLIRYENEEAVDDSQLPKDRFSAERLKGVDSTLKIQPAELGDSAVYLCASSPGQAPPYEQYFGPGTRLTVT.

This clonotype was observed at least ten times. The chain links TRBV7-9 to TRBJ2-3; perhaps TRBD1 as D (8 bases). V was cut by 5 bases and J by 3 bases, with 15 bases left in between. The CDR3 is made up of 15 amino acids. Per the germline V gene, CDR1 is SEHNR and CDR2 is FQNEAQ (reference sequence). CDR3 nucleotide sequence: TGTGCCAGCAGCCAACAGGGGGGGAGGACAGATACGCAGTATTTT. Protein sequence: CASSQQGGRTDTQYF.

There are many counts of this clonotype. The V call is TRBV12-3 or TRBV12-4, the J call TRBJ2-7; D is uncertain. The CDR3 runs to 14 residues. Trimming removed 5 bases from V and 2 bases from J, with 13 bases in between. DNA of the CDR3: TGTGCCAGCAGTAACCCACCGATCGCCTACGAGCAGTACTTC. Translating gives CASSNPPIAYEQYF.

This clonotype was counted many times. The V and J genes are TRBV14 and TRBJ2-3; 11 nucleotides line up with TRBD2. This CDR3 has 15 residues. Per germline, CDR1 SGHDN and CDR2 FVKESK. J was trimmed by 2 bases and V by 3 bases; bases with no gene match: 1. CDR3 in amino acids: CASSQTSGATDTQYF. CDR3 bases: TGTGCCAGCAGCCAGACTAGCGGGGCCACAGATACGCAGTATTTT.

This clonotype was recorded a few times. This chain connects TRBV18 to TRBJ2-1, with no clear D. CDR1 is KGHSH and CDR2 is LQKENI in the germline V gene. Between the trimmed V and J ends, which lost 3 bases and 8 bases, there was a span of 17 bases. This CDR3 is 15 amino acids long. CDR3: CASSPTRAGPHEQFF. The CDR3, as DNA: TGTGCCAGCTCACCGACCCGGGCCGGCCCCCATGAGCAGTTCTTC.

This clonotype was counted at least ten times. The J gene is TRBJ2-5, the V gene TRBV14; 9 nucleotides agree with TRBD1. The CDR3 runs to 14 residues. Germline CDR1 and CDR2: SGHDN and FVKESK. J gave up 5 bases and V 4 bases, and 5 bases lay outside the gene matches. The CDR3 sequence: CASSRNRGQETQYF. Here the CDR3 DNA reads TGTGCCAGCAGCCGAAACAGGGGGCAGGAGACCCAGTACTTC.

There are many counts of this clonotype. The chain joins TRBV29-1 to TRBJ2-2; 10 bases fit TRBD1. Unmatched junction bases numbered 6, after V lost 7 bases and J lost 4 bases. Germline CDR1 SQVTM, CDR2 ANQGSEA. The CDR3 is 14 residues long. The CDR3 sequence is CSAAGTGATGELFF. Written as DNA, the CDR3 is TGCAGCGCGGCCGGGACAGGGGCCACCGGGGAGCTGTTTTTT.

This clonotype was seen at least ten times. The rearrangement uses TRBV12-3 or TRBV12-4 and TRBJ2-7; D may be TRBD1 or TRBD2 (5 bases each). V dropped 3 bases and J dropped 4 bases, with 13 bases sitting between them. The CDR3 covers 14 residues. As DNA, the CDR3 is TGTGCCAGCAGTTTCGGGGCAGCCCGATACGAGCAGTACTTC. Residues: CASSFGAARYEQYF.

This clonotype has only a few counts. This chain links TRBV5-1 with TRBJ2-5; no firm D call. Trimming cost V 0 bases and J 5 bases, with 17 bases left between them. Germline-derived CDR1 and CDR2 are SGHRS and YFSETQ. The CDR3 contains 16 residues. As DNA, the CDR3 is TGCGCCAGCAGCTTGGCCCGGACGGCCTCTTCGGAGACCCAGTACTTC. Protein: CASSLARTASSETQYF.

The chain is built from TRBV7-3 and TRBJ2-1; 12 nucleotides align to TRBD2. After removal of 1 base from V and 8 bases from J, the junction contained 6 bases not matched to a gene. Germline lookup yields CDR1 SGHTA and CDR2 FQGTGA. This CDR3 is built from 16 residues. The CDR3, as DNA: TGTGCCAGCAGCTTAAATAGACTAGCGGGAGAATATGAGCAGTTCTTC. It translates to CASSLNRLAGEYEQFF.